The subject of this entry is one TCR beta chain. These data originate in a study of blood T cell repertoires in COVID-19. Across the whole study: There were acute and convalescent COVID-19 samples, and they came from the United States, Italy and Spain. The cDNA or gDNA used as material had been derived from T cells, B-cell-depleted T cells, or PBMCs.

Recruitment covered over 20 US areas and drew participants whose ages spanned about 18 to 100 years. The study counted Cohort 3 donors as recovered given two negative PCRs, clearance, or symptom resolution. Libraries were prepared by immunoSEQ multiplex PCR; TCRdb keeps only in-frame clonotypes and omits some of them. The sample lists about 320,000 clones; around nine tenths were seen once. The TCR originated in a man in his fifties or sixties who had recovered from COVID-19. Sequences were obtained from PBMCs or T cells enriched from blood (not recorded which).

The CDR3 nucleotides read TGTGCCAGCAGCTTCTCGACAGGGCTAATCACAGATACGCAGTATTTT. This sequence encodes CASSFSTGLITDTQYF. The chain recombines TRBV7-9 with TRBJ2-3, with TRBD1 identical over 7 bases. The germline gives CDR1 SEHNR, CDR2 FQNEAQ (reference sequence). CDR3 length equals 16 residues. The V segment lost 3 bases and the J segment 2 bases; nucleotides outside the gene matches: 8.